Below are 4 T cell receptor beta chains sequenced from a single sample in a study of T cell repertoires in cytomegalovirus infection. From the reads, TCRdb called clonotypes with MiXCR, one entry per CDR3 protein. There are nearly 550,000 distinct CDR3 sequences in the sample; more than 15% occur only once, and approximately 24% lies in the top ten. The sequenced sample consisted of CD8+ T cells from PBMCs. These receptors all come from a human donor in good health (CMV status not recorded). Some clones in this sample may be carry-over from other donors' samples.

This clonotype was counted between two and nine times. The chain carries TRBV20-1 and TRBJ1-6; no reliable D call. Between the trimmed V and J ends, which lost 6 bases and 0 bases, there was a span of 9 bases. Germline V gives CDR1 DFQATT, CDR2 SNEGSKA (reference sequence). The CDR3 is made up of 14 amino acids. Here the CDR3 DNA reads TGCAGTGCGCCGCAAAGCTCCTATAATTCACCCCTCCACTTT. Amino acids: CSAPQSSYNSPLHF.

This clonotype was seen a few times. The chain has TRBV7-9 and TRBJ1-4; a weak D match, TRBD1 (6 bases). V lost 1 base and J lost 7, with 10 bases in between. Germline values: CDR1 SEHNR, CDR2 FQNEAQ (reference sequence). The CDR3 is 14 residues long. CDR3: CASSLDTGSEKLFF. The CDR3, as DNA: TGTGCCAGCAGCTTAGACACAGGGTCTGAAAAACTGTTTTTT.

The chain has TRBV9 and TRBJ2-7; TRBD1 might be the D (6 bases). Trimming cost V 3 bases and J 1 base, with 11 bases left between them. Germline loops: CDR1 SGDLS, CDR2 YYNGEE. The CDR3 contains 14 residues. In DNA form, the CDR3 reads TGTGCCAGCAGCGCGGACAGCCTTTCCTACGAGCAGTACTTC. It encodes CASSADSLSYEQYF.

This clonotype was observed at least ten times. J is TRBJ1-5 and V is TRBV12-3 or TRBV12-4; 9 bases match TRBD1. The CDR3 is 15 residues long. The junction had 7 bases not matched to a gene; V was cut back by 3 bases and J by 7 bases. CDR3 nucleotide sequence: TGTGCCAGCAGTTTGAACAGGGGGCCAGAGCAGCCCCAGCATTTT. It yields the protein CASSLNRGPEQPQHF.